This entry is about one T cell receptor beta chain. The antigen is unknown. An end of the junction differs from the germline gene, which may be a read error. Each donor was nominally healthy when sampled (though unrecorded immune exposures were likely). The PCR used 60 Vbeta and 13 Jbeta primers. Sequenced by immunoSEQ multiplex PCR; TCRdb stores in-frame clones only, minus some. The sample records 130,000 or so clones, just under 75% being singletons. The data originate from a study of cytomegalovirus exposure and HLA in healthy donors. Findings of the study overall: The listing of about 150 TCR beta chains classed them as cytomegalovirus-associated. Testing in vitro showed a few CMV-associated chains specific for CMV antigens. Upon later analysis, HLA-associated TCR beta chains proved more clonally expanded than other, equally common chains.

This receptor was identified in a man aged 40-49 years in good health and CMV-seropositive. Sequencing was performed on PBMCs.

The CDR3 protein is CASRIAGGPGGDTQYF. The CDR3 DNA follows: TGTGCCAGTAGAATAGCGGGAGGGCCAGGGGGAGATACGCAGTATTTT. This chain joins TRBV19 and TRBJ2-3; 11 positions agree with TRBD2. Germline CDR1 is LNHDA and CDR2 is SQIVND (reference sequence). This CDR3 has 16 amino acids.